This TCR beta chain was documented in a study of cytotoxic CD8 clonotypes in ibrutinib-treated CLL. As for the study in general: The patients, over ten relapsed/refractory and roughly 15 treatment-naive, included 17 who were IGHV unmutated. Per sample, productive templates averaged around 260,000 and productive rearrangements averaged around 100,000. Study observations and caveats: Sustained-remission and progressing patients were not sampled at matched times.

This clone showed up just a few times. What it binds is unknown. Using immunoSEQ multiplex PCR, the repertoire was profiled, and TCRdb retains in-frame clones only, with some absent. The table includes about 89,000 clones, more than 75% detected once. The CDR3 length is 16 residues. Germline CDR1 is SSHAT and CDR2 is FNYEAQ (reference sequence). The V end lost 0 bases, the J end lost 3 bases, and 13 bases lay between the germline ends. This receptor was taken from a human donor with chronic lymphocytic leukemia. V and J are TRBV7-7 and TRBJ2-3, with a possible D match to TRBD2 (6 bases). The sequenced sample was PBMCs, obtained after 12 months of ibrutinib treatment. The CDR3 is CASSLASTAGTDTQYF. In DNA, the CDR3 is TGTGCCAGCAGCTTAGCTAGCACCGCGGGGACAGATACGCAGTATTTT.